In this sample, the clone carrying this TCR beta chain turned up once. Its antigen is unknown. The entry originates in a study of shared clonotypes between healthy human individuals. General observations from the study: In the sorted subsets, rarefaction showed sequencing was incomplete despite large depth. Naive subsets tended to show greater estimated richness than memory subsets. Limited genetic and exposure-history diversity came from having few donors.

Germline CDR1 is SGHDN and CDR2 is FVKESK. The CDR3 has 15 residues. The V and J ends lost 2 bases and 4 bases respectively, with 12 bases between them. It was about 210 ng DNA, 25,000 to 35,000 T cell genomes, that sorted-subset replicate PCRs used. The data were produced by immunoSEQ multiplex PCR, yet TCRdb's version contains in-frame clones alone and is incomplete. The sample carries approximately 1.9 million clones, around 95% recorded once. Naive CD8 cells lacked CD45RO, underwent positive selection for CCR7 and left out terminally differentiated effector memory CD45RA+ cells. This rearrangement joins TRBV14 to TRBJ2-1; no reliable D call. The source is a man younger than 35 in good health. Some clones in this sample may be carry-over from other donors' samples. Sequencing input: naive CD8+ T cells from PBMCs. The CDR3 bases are TGTGCCAGCAGCCAATCGCTTTACGGGTACAATGAGCAGTTCTTC. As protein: CASSQSLYGYNEQFF.